Presented here are 24 T cell receptor beta chains from one specimen sequenced in a study of blood T cell repertoires in COVID-19. Clones were read by immunoSEQ multiplex PCR, and TCRdb kept only the in-frame ones, dropping some. The sample lists about 72,000 clones, around 76% occurring once. The sequenced material came from peripheral blood. These receptors came from a human donor in a cohort sampled during active COVID-19.

The chain recombines TRBV5-1 with TRBJ2-7, with 8 bases matching TRBD1. Trimming cost V 4 bases and J 6 bases; bases outside gene matches: 12. The CDR3 totals 15 residues. Germline CDR1 SGHRS, CDR2 YFSETQ. The CDR3 protein is CASSPGQGRSSEQYF. CDR3 DNA: TGCGCCAGCAGCCCTGGACAGGGTCGTTCAAGCGAGCAGTACTTC. The variable domain in full, completed from reference TRBV5-1 and TRBJ2-7, reads KAGVTQTPRYLIKTRGQQVTLSCSPISGHRSVSWYQQTPGQGLQFLFEYFSETQRNKGNFPGRFSGRQFSNSRSEMNVSTLELGDSALYLCASSPGQGRSSEQYFGPGTRLTVT.

The chain couples TRBV7-8 to TRBJ2-2; D possibly corresponds to TRBD2 (5 bases). This CDR3 region has 17 residues. The V end lost 4 bases, the J end lost 0 bases, and 15 bases lay between the germline ends. Germline V gives CDR1 SGHVS, CDR2 FQNEAQ. The CDR3 is CASSSPGLVSNTGELFF. The CDR3 DNA follows: TGTGCCAGCAGCTCCCCCGGACTGGTATCGAACACCGGGGAGCTGTTTTTT.

This chain connects TRBV18 to TRBJ1-6; no firm D call. Germline V gives CDR1 KGHSH, CDR2 LQKENI. V lost 2 bases to trimming and J lost 1 base, with 12 bases between them. The CDR3 has 17 residues. CDR3 DNA sequence: TGTGCCAGCTCACCATCGCCAATCAGGTCCTATAATTCACCCCTCCACTTT. Protein: CASSPSPIRSYNSPLHF.

The chain combines TRBV7-8 with TRBJ1-2, with D tentatively TRBD1 (5 bases). This CDR3 has 16 amino acids. Germline V lookup: CDR1 SGHVS, CDR2 FQNEAQ. Trimming shortened V by 7 bases and J by 4 bases, and 22 bases separated the two germline ends. DNA for the CDR3: TGTGCCAGCACCAACCTCCGGGGAGGGACGCTCTATGGCTACACCTTC. As protein: CASTNLRGGTLYGYTF. Full variable domain (missing parts from reference TRBV7-8 and TRBJ1-2): GAGVSQSPRYKVAKRGQDVALRCDPISGHVSLFWYQQALGQGPEFLTYFQNEAQLDKSGLPSDRFFAERPEGSVSTLKIQRTQQEDSAVYLCASTNLRGGTLYGYTFGSGTRLTVV.

This clone appeared a few times. The V gene is TRBV11-3, the J gene TRBJ2-1; D gene uncertain. The V end was cut by 2 bases, the J end by 5 bases, with 7 bases between. The CDR3 has 13 residues. Germline V gene sequence: CDR1 SGHNT, CDR2 YENEEA. CDR3 sequence: CASSLSPNNEQFF. The DNA for the CDR3 is TGTGCCAGCAGCTTAAGCCCAAACAATGAGCAGTTCTTC.

Here the CDR3 DNA reads TGTGCCAGCAGGACAGACCGCGACGGCGGGCCCCAGCATTTT. Encoded protein: CASRTDRDGGPQHF. The rearrangement joins TRBV6-5 to TRBJ1-5, with D perhaps matching TRBD1 (5 bases). Germline V gene data show CDR1 as MNHEY and CDR2 as SVGAGI. The CDR3 length is 14 residues. Between the trimmed V and J ends, which lost 6 bases and 9 bases, there was a span of 18 bases.

This chain connects TRBV19 to TRBJ2-7, with 7 bases lining up with TRBD1. Germline V gene sequence: CDR1 LNHDA, CDR2 SQIVND (reference sequence). V trimming: 11 bases; J trimming: 2 bases; junction bases outside the gene matches: 12. The CDR3 contains 14 residues. The CDR3 here is CARKLGQVTYEQYF. The CDR3 bases are TGTGCCCGGAAGCTCGGACAGGTAACCTACGAGCAGTACTTC.

Here the CDR3 DNA reads TGTGCCAGTAGACCGCAAGGGGGTGGCTACACCTTC. Translation gives CASRPQGGGYTF. V and J are TRBV19 and TRBJ1-2; maybe TRBD1 (6 bases). V gave up 6 bases and J gave up 7 bases, with 12 bases separating them. Germline lookup yields CDR1 LNHDA and CDR2 SQIVND (reference sequence). The CDR3 runs 12 residues.

The V and J genes are TRBV7-8 and TRBJ2-7; 7 nucleotides align to TRBD2. V lost 4 bases to trimming and J lost 3 bases; unmatched junction nucleotides: 12. CDR3 length: 16 residues. Germline CDR1 reads SGHVS; CDR2 reads FQNEAQ. The CDR3 sequence is CASSSALAGVYYEQYF. For the CDR3, the DNA is TGTGCCAGCAGCTCGGCCTTGGCGGGGGTATACTACGAGCAGTACTTC.

This chain links TRBV9 with TRBJ1-2; TRBD1 agrees at 8 bases. The junction had 8 bases not matched to a gene; V was cut back by 5 bases and J by 5 bases. The germline V gene encodes CDR1 SGDLS and CDR2 YYNGEE. The CDR3 contains 14 residues. The CDR3 region has the DNA TGTGCCAGCAGTCGGTCAGGGGGCGATTATGGCTACACCTTC. Encoded protein: CASSRSGGDYGYTF.

This sequence joins TRBV30 and TRBJ2-4, with 7 nucleotides matching TRBD2. V lost 3 bases and J lost 1; bases outside the gene matches: 0. Germline loops: CDR1 GTSNPN, CDR2 SVGIG (reference sequence). The CDR3 consists of 13 residues. DNA for the CDR3: TGTGCCTGGAGCGGGGGGGCCAAAAACATTCAGTACTTC. Translation: CAWSGGAKNIQYF.

This chain joins TRBV7-9 and TRBJ2-5; the D gene is possibly TRBD2 (5 bases). Trimming pared 6 bases from V and 0 bases from J, leaving 14 bases between. The germline CDR1 and CDR2 sequences are SEHNR and FQNEAQ (reference sequence). This CDR3 spans 15 amino acids. Here the CDR3 reads CASSRGPPYQETQYF. The DNA of the CDR3 is TGTGCCAGCAGTCGGGGTCCCCCGTACCAAGAGACCCAGTACTTC.

In this sample, this clone turned up once. J is TRBJ2-5 and V is TRBV9; a weak D match, TRBD1 (5 bases). The CDR3 extends over 13 amino acids. Deletions cut 6 bases from V and 0 bases from J, with 9 bases between. Germline CDR1 SGDLS, CDR2 YYNGEE. The DNA for the CDR3 is TGTGCCAGCATGCCGGACAACCAAGAGACCCAGTACTTC. Residues: CASMPDNQETQYF.

This clone appeared a few times. This rearrangement joins TRBV2 to TRBJ2-7; 10 bases map to TRBD1. This CDR3 contains 13 residues. CDR1 and CDR2 from the germline V gene are SNHLY and FYNNEI. After removal of 7 bases from V and 4 bases from J, the junction contained 4 bases not matched to a gene. The CDR3 bases are TGTGCCAGCAAACGGGACAGGGGTTACGAGCAGTACTTC. Translation gives CASKRDRGYEQYF.

The rearrangement joins TRBV10-2 to TRBJ1-1, with 11 bases aligning to TRBD1. V lost 7 bases and J lost 4; bases outside the gene matches: 11. CDR3 length: 16 amino acids. Germline CDR1 and CDR2: WSHSY and SAAADI. The CDR3 protein is CASTLSGDRGGTEAFF. For the CDR3, the DNA is TGCGCCAGCACCCTGAGTGGGGACAGGGGGGGCACTGAAGCTTTCTTT.

This chain connects TRBV4-2 to TRBJ2-7, with a tentative D call TRBD2 (6 bases). The CDR3 extends over 15 amino acids. V was cut by 0 bases and J by 5 bases, with 14 bases left in between. The V gene's germline CDR1 is LGHNA and CDR2 YNFKEQ. CDR3 loop: CASSQERGLMNEQYF. The CDR3 DNA follows: TGTGCCAGCAGCCAAGAAAGGGGACTCATGAACGAGCAGTACTTC.

This clone was recorded only once. The chain carries TRBV7-9 and TRBJ1-2, with D perhaps matching TRBD1 (6 bases). Trimming removed 1 base at V and 3 bases at J, with 15 bases between. Germline CDR1 reads SEHNR; CDR2 reads FQNEAQ (reference sequence). The CDR3 consists of 16 residues. The CDR3, as DNA: TGTGCCAGCAGCTTAGGGTCCCCAACAGGGTACTATGGCTACACCTTC. It specifies CASSLGSPTGYYGYTF.

This clone was counted many times. V gene TRBV6-5 combines with J gene TRBJ2-3; D perhaps matches TRBD1 (5 bases). Germline V gene lookup returns CDR1 MNHEY and CDR2 SVGAGI. V lost 7 bases and J lost 4, with 15 bases in between. This CDR3 has 14 amino acids. The CDR3 protein is CASISGIGADTQYF. The CDR3 bases are TGTGCCAGCATTAGTGGGATAGGGGCAGATACGCAGTATTTT.

CDR3 protein: CAISVGGPLYEQYF. CDR3 DNA sequence: TGTGCCATCAGTGTAGGAGGGCCCCTCTACGAGCAGTACTTC. V is TRBV10-3 and J is TRBJ2-7, with D maybe TRBD2 (6 bases). In germline, CDR1 is ENHRY, CDR2 SYGVKD. This CDR3 spans 14 amino acids. V lost 4 bases and J lost 3, with 13 bases in between.

The gene calls are TRBV6-6 and TRBJ1-1; 7 nucleotides agree with TRBD1. The CDR3 totals 13 residues. With 8 bases clipped from V and 8 bases from J, the junction kept 11 bases outside the gene matches. From germline, CDR1 is MNHNY and CDR2 SVGAGI (reference sequence). Here the CDR3 DNA reads TGTGCCAGCGGATTAGATGGGACAGCCGAAGCTTTCTTT. It yields the protein CASGLDGTAEAFF.

This clone was observed many times. This chain joins TRBV5-8 and TRBJ2-7; no clear D gene. The CDR3 has 14 residues. Trimming left V 6 bases short and J 0 bases short, with 13 bases between. The V gene's germline CDR1 is SGHTS and CDR2 YDEGEE. The CDR3 DNA sequence: TGTGCCAGCACTCCAGACACTGGCTCCTACGAGCAGTACTTC. It yields the protein CASTPDTGSYEQYF.

The J gene is TRBJ1-2, the V gene TRBV7-2, with D perhaps TRBD1 (6 bases). Trimming took 9 bases from V and 7 from J, leaving 27 bases between them. The CDR3 extends over 16 amino acids. Germline assignment: CDR1 SGHTA and CDR2 FQGNSA. CDR3 coding DNA: TGTGCCAGTACACCGCCCCCTGCGGGGGCGTTGGGTGGCTACACCTTC. Protein sequence: CASTPPPAGALGGYTF.

This rearrangement joins TRBV11-2 to TRBJ2-7, with a possible D match to TRBD1 (5 bases). The V gene lost 1 base and the J gene lost 4 bases, with 11 bases spanning the gap. Germline V gives CDR1 SGHAT, CDR2 FQNNGV. The CDR3 loop spans 14 amino acids. CDR3 DNA: TGTGCCAGCAGCTTAGCAGGGTACAAGTACGAGCAGTACTTC. Protein: CASSLAGYKYEQYF.

V is TRBV5-6 and J is TRBJ2-7, with 7 bases matching TRBD2. Germline-derived CDR1 and CDR2 are SGHDT and YYEEEE. CDR3 length: 14 amino acids. V lost 0 bases to trimming and J lost 2 bases; unmatched junction nucleotides: 2. The CDR3 spells CASSLGLATYEQYF. The CDR3 region has the DNA TGTGCCAGCAGCTTGGGACTAGCCACCTACGAGCAGTACTTC. The variable domain in full, with the rest retrieved from reference TRBV5-6 and TRBJ2-7, is DAGVTQSPTHLIKTRGQQVTLRCSPKSGHDTVSWYQQALGQGPQFIFQYYEEEERQRGNFPDRFSGHQFPNYSSELNVNALLLGDSALYLCASSLGLATYEQYFGPGTRLTVT.